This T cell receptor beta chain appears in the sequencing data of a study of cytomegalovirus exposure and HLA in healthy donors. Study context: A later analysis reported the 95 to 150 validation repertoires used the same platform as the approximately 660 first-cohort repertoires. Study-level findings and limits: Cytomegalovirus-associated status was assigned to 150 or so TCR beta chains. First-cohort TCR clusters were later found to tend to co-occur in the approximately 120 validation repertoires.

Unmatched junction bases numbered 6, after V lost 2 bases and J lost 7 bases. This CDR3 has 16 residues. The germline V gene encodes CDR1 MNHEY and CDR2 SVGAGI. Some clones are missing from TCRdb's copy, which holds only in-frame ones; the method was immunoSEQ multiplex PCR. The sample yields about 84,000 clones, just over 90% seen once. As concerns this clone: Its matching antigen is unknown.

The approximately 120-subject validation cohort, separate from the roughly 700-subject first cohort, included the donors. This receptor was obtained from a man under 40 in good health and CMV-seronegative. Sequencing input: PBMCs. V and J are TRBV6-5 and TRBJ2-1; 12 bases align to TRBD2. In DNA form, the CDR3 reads TGTGCCAGCAGTTACGGGCTAGCGGGAGGGGGTAATGAGCAGTTCTTC. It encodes CASSYGLAGGGNEQFF.